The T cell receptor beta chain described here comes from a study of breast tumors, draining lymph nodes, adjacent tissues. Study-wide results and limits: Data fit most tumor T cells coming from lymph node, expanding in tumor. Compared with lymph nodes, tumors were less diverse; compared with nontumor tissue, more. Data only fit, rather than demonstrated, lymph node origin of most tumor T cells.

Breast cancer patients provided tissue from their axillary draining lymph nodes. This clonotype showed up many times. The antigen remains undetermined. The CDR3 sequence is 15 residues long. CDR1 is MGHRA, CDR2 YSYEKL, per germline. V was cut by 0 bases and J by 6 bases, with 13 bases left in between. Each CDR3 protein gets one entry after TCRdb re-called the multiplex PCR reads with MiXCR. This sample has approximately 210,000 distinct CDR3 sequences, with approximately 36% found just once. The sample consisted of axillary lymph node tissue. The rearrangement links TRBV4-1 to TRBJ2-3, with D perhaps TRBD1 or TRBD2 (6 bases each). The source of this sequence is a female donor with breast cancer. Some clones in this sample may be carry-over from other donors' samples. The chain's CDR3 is CASSQEGGPLDTQYF. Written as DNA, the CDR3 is TGCGCCAGCAGCCAAGAAGGGGGGCCACTCGATACGCAGTATTTT.